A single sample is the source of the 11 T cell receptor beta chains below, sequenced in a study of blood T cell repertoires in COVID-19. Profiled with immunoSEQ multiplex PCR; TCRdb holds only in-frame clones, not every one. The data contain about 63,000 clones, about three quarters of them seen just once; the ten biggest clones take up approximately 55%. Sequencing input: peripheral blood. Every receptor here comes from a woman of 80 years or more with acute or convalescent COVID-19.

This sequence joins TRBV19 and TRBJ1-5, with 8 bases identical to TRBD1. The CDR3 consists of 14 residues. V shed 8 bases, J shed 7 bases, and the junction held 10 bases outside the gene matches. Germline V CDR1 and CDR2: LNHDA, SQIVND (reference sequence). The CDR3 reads CASFSGQGRQPQHF. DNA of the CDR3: TGTGCCAGTTTCTCCGGACAGGGTCGACAGCCCCAGCATTTT.

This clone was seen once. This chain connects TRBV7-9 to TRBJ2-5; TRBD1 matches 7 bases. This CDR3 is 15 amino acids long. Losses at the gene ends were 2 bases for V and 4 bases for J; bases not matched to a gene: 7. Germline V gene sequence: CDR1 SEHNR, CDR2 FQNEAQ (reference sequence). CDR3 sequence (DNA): TGTGCCAGCAGCTTAAATGCGGCAGGGGGAGAGACCCAGTACTTC. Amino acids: CASSLNAAGGETQYF.

This CDR3 is CASSQDPAGFSGDTQYF. CDR3 nucleotides: TGCGCCAGCAGCCAAGATCCAGCGGGGTTTAGTGGAGATACGCAGTATTTT. The rearrangement links TRBV4-1 to TRBJ2-3; TRBD2 agrees at 7 bases. CDR3 length: 17 residues. From germline, CDR1 is MGHRA and CDR2 YSYEKL. The ends lost 0 bases at V and 5 bases at J; junction bases unmatched: 11.

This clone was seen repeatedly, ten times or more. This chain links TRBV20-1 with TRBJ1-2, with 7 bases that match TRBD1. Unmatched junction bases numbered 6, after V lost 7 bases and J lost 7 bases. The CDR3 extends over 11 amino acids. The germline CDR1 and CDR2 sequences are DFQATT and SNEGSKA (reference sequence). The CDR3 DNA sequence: TGCAGTGTCTCCGACAGGGTTGGCTACACCTTC. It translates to CSVSDRVGYTF.

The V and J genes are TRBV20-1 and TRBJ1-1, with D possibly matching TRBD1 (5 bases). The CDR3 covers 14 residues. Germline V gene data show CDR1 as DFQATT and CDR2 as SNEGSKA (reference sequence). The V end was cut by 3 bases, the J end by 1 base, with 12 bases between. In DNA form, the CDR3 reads TGCAGTGCTAGTCATGGACACCAGAACACTGAAGCTTTCTTT. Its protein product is CSASHGHQNTEAFF.

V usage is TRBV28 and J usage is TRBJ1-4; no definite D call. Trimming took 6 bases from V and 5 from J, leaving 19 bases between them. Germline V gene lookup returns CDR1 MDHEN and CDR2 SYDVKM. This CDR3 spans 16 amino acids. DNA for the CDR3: TGTGCCAGCAGGGCGGTCGGCCCCAACGGCAATGAAAAACTGTTTTTT. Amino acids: CASRAVGPNGNEKLFF.

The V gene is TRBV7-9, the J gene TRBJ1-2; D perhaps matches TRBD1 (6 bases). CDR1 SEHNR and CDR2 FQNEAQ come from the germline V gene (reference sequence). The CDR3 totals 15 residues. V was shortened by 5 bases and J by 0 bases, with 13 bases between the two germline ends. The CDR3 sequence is CASSPDRTANYGYTF. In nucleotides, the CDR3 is TGTGCCAGCAGCCCCGACAGGACAGCTAACTATGGCTACACCTTC. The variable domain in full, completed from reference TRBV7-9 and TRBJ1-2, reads DTGVSQNPRHKITKRGQNVTFRCDPISEHNRLYWYRQTLGQGPEFLTYFQNEAQLEKSRLLSDRFSAERPKGSFSTLEIQRTEQGDSAMYLCASSPDRTANYGYTFGSGTRLTVV.

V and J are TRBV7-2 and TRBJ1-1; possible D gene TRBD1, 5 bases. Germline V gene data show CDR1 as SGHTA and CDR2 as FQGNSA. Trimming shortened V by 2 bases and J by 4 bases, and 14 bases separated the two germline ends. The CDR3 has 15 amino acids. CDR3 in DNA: TGTGCCAGCAGCTTAAGCCCAGGGCAGGTCACTGAAGCTTTCTTT. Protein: CASSLSPGQVTEAFF.

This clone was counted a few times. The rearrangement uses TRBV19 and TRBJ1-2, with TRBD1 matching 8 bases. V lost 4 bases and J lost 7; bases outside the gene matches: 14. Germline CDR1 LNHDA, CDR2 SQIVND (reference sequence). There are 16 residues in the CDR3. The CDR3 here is CASSTEGRTGWSGYTF. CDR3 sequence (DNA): TGTGCCAGTAGTACAGAAGGGCGGACAGGGTGGAGTGGCTACACCTTC.

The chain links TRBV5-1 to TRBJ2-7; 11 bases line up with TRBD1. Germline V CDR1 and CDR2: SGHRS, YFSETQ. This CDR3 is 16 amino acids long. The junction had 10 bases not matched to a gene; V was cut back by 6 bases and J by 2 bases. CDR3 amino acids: CASTPTRGQGAYEQYF. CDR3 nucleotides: TGCGCCAGCACCCCGACCAGGGGACAGGGGGCCTACGAGCAGTACTTC.

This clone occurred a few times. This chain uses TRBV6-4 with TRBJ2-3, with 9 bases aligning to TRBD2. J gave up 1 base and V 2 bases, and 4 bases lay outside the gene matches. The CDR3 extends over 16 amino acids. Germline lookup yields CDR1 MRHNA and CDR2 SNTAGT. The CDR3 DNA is TGTGCCAGCAGTGACCGGGCGGGAGGGGGCACAGATACGCAGTATTTT. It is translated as CASSDRAGGGTDTQYF.